This is a list of T cell receptor beta chains from one sample in a study of blood T cell repertoires in COVID-19. Libraries were prepared by immunoSEQ multiplex PCR; TCRdb keeps only in-frame clonotypes and omits some of them. The sample yields about 210,000 clones, roughly 80% seen once. The sequenced sample consisted of peripheral blood. The receptors shown here come from a woman between 65 and 79 years old with COVID-19, enrolled during active disease. Each CDR3 is given with its conserved first and last residue. D genes are given only for firm matches. Size tells how often a clone was seen (once, few, many) or the class of an expanded clone, and some rows leave it out.

size,D,J,length,V,CDR3,DNA
once,-,TRBJ1-1,14,TRBV7-6,CATNAAAANTEAFF,TGTGCCACCAATGCGGCAGCAGCGAACACTGAAGCTTTCTTT
-,-,TRBJ1-1,15,TRBV7-9,CASSLGSWGGTEAFF,TGTGCCAGCAGCTTAGGATCGTGGGGAGGGACTGAAGCTTTCTTT
-,TRBD1,TRBJ1-4,16,TRBV11-2,CASSPEQGQYLEKLFF,TGTGCCAGCAGCCCTGAGCAGGGACAGTATCTTGAAAAACTGTTTTTT
once,TRBD1,TRBJ1-5,14,TRBV3-1/TRBV3-2,CASSQGTGDQPQHF,TGTGCCAGCAGCCAGGGGACAGGGGATCAGCCCCAGCATTTT
-,-,TRBJ1-5,17,TRBV6-1,CASSESRREYRNQPQHF,TGTGCCAGCAGTGAATCTCGCCGAGAATATCGCAATCAGCCCCAGCATTTT
-,TRBD1,TRBJ1-1,13,TRBV5-5,CASSLTGDTEAFF,TGTGCCAGCAGCTTGACAGGGGACACTGAAGCTTTCTTT
-,-,TRBJ2-3,11,TRBV7-8,CASSSLDTQYF,TGTGCCAGCAGCTCCCTCGATACGCAGTATTTT
many,-,TRBJ1-5,14,TRBV30,CAWSVGRGRQPQHF,TGTGCCTGGAGTGTCGGGAGGGGACGGCAGCCCCAGCATTTT
-,TRBD2,TRBJ2-1,18,TRBV11-2,CASSPWGLAGPGDNEQFF,TGTGCCAGCAGCCCGTGGGGACTAGCGGGACCTGGGGACAATGAGCAGTTCTTC
-,-,TRBJ2-3,15,TRBV29-1,CSVEDFQIRRDTQYF,TGCAGCGTTGAAGACTTTCAAATCCGTAGAGATACGCAGTATTTT
-,TRBD1,TRBJ2-1,16,TRBV7-2,CASSLFRDRDHNEQFF,TGTGCCAGCAGCCTATTCCGGGACAGGGACCACAATGAGCAGTTCTTC
-,-,TRBJ2-6,17,TRBV27,CASSLRTDISGANVLTF,TGTGCCAGCAGTCTAAGGACGGACATCTCGGGGGCCAACGTCCTGACTTTC
-,-,TRBJ1-5,15,TRBV6-5,CASRHRAGVDQPQHF,TGTGCCAGCAGACACAGGGCGGGGGTTGATCAGCCCCAGCATTTT
-,-,TRBJ1-1,13,TRBV4-3,CASTYQGNTEAFF,TGCGCCAGCACATATCAGGGGAACACTGAAGCTTTCTTT
few,TRBD2,TRBJ2-1,17,TRBV7-9,CASSAKYRLAKNNEQFF,TGTGCCAGCAGCGCAAAGTATCGACTAGCGAAAAACAATGAGCAGTTCTTC
-,TRBD2,TRBJ2-6,20,TRBV4-2,CASSPSRREAGLAGANVLTF,TGTGCCAGCAGCCCCAGCAGGCGGGAGGCTGGACTCGCTGGGGCCAACGTCCTGACTTTC
-,-,TRBJ2-3,14,TRBV2,CASSPLQRSDTQYF,TGTGCCAGCAGTCCCTTGCAGCGTTCAGATACGCAGTATTTT
-,-,TRBJ1-6,14,TRBV3-1/TRBV3-2,CASSPLWGDSPLHF,TGTGCCAGCAGCCCTTTGTGGGGGGATTCACCCCTCCACTTT
-,TRBD1,TRBJ2-7,13,TRBV10-1,CASSQGQIYEQYF,TGCGCCAGCAGTCAGGGACAGATCTACGAGCAGTACTTC
-,TRBD1,TRBJ2-4,15,TRBV19,CASSKAGGNKNIQYF,TGTGCCAGTAGTAAGGCAGGGGGCAACAAAAACATTCAGTACTTC
few,TRBD1,TRBJ1-2,14,TRBV18,CASSPPTGGFGYTF,TGTGCCAGCTCACCACCTACAGGGGGCTTTGGCTACACCTTC
-,-,TRBJ1-6,13,TRBV30,CAWNPSYNSPLHF,TGTGCCTGGAATCCTTCCTATAATTCACCCCTCCACTTT
-,TRBD2,TRBJ2-3,20,TRBV4-2,CASSQESLGGRKGGTDTQYF,TGTGCCAGCAGCCAAGAGTCTCTGGGCGGGAGGAAGGGTGGAACAGATACGCAGTATTTT
-,-,TRBJ2-7,14,TRBV7-2,CASSSYGGSFEQYF,TGTGCCAGCAGCTCCTATGGGGGGAGTTTCGAGCAGTACTTC
-,TRBD2,TRBJ2-3,17,TRBV5-1,CASSAGLRTQNTDTQYF,TGCGCCAGCAGCGCGGGACTACGCACCCAGAACACAGATACGCAGTATTTT
once,TRBD2,TRBJ2-7,15,TRBV2,CASTRTSGSSYEQYF,TGTGCCAGCACCAGGACTAGCGGGAGCTCCTACGAGCAGTACTTC
-,TRBD2,TRBJ2-7,15,TRBV30,CAWSYGTSGPYEQYF,TGTGCCTGGAGTTACGGGACTAGCGGTCCCTACGAGCAGTACTTC
-,TRBD2,TRBJ2-7,15,TRBV24-1,CATSDGGLADYEQYF,TGTGCCACCAGTGATGGCGGACTAGCGGACTACGAGCAGTACTTC
-,TRBD1,TRBJ2-1,20,TRBV7-8,CASSLVVTGGPKSSYNEQFF,TGTGCCAGCAGCTTAGTGGTGACAGGGGGCCCCAAAAGCTCCTACAATGAGCAGTTCTTC
-,-,TRBJ2-3,16,TRBV19,CASRHSADSLTDTQYF,TGTGCCAGTAGACACTCGGCCGACAGCCTCACAGATACGCAGTATTTT
-,-,TRBJ1-5,14,TRBV2,CASSVRQGNQPQHF,TGTGCCAGCAGTGTAAGGCAGGGCAATCAGCCCCAGCATTTT
-,-,TRBJ1-5,12,TRBV29-1,CSVGQPNQPQHF,TGCAGCGTTGGACAACCCAATCAGCCCCAGCATTTT
once,-,TRBJ1-3,15,TRBV18,CASSPGGLSGNTIYF,TGTGCCAGCTCACCAGGGGGCCTCTCTGGAAACACCATATATTTT
-,TRBD2,TRBJ2-1,19,TRBV7-9,CASSFTLSGNVFSYNEQFF,TGTGCCAGCAGCTTTACTCTAAGCGGGAATGTGTTCTCCTACAATGAGCAGTTCTTC
-,-,TRBJ1-1,12,TRBV30,CAWNLRLTEAFF,TGTGCCTGGAATTTGCGTTTGACTGAAGCTTTCTTT
-,-,TRBJ2-4,15,TRBV25-1,CASSGGLLAKNIQYF,TGTGCCAGCAGTGGAGGCTTACTAGCCAAAAACATTCAGTACTTC
few,-,TRBJ1-1,13,TRBV20-1,CSASPRVSTEAFF,TGCAGTGCTAGTCCCAGGGTGAGCACTGAAGCTTTCTTT
once,-,TRBJ2-1,14,TRBV5-1,CASSRGLTYNEQFF,TGCGCCAGCAGCAGAGGACTGACCTACAATGAGCAGTTCTTC
once,-,TRBJ2-5,11,TRBV20-1,CSGLVQETQYF,TGCAGTGGACTGGTCCAAGAGACCCAGTACTTC
-,-,TRBJ1-1,11,TRBV30,CAALGSGKAFF,TGTGCCGCCCTGGGGAGTGGGAAAGCTTTCTTT
-,-,TRBJ1-3,14,TRBV28,CASKAGSSGNTIYF,TGTGCCAGCAAGGCAGGCAGCTCTGGAAACACCATATATTTT
-,-,TRBJ2-7,15,TRBV4-3,CASSQVGSLTYEQYF,TGCGCCAGCAGCCAAGTGGGCAGTCTTACCTACGAGCAGTACTTC
few,TRBD1,TRBJ1-3,16,TRBV19,CASQPTGLISGNTIYF,TGTGCCAGTCAACCGACAGGGTTGATCTCTGGAAACACCATATATTTT
few,TRBD2,TRBJ2-2,18,TRBV7-6,CASSLEVSPGLASGELFF,TGTGCCAGCAGCTTAGAAGTCTCGCCGGGACTAGCGTCCGGGGAGCTGTTTTTT
-,TRBD1,TRBJ1-4,15,TRBV7-9,CASSRFFGQGEKLFF,TGTGCCAGTTCAAGGTTTTTTGGACAGGGTGAAAAACTGTTTTTT
-,TRBD1,TRBJ1-1,14,TRBV6-2/TRBV6-3,CASSQGQAGTEAFF,TGTGCCAGCAGCCAGGGACAGGCCGGCACTGAAGCTTTCTTT
-,TRBD1,TRBJ1-5,15,TRBV7-9,CASSLGTGINQPQHF,TGTGCCAGCAGCTTAGGGACAGGGATAAATCAGCCCCAGCATTTT
-,TRBD1,TRBJ2-1,14,TRBV29-1,CSVGRDRSNNEQFF,TGCAGCGTTGGGCGGGACAGGAGTAACAATGAGCAGTTCTTC
-,TRBD1,TRBJ1-5,15,TRBV30,CAWRARTGRNQPQHF,TGTGCCTGGAGGGCTAGGACAGGGCGCAATCAGCCCCAGCATTTT